This entry lists 30 T cell receptor beta chains sequenced from one sample in a study of T-cell reconstitution after alpha-beta-depleted transplantation in children. Using unique molecular identifiers, the investigators prepared the TCRbeta library. Using its own MiXCR run on the PCR reads, TCRdb lists one record per CDR3 protein. The sample carries roughly 200,000 distinct CDR3 sequences, about 11% recorded once. The sample was PBMCs, taken before TCRalphabeta/CD19-depleted stem cell transplant. The source of these receptors is a child under two years old with acute myeloid leukemia, due to receive a stem cell transplant.

This clonotype came up many times. V gene TRBV16 combines with J gene TRBJ1-1; D gene ambiguous. Per the germline V gene, CDR1 is KGHSY and CDR2 is FQNENV. Trimming left V 5 bases short and J 5 bases short, with 6 bases between. There are 11 residues in the CDR3. The CDR3 bases are TGTGCCAGCAGCACCGAGACTGAAGCTTTCTTT. It encodes CASSTETEAFF.

This clonotype was found once. This chain links TRBV6-5 with TRBJ2-5; 8 nucleotides align to TRBD1. The germline gives CDR1 MNHEY, CDR2 SVGAGI. J was trimmed by 6 bases and V by 7 bases; bases with no gene match: 13. The CDR3 length is 15 residues. The CDR3 DNA follows: TGTGCCAGCAACACAGACAGGGGAGGTTGGAAGACCCAGTACTTC. It codes for CASNTDRGGWKTQYF.

The sample holds many counts of this clonotype. The rearrangement joins TRBV5-1 to TRBJ1-4; D perhaps matches TRBD1 (6 bases). The CDR3 length is 16 residues. V was trimmed by 2 bases and J by 0 bases, leaving 11 bases between them. From germline, CDR1 is SGHRS and CDR2 YFSETQ. CDR3 in DNA: TGCGCCAGCAGCTTCCAGGGGCACTCAACTAATGAAAAACTGTTTTTT. It specifies CASSFQGHSTNEKLFF.

This clonotype was seen a handful of times. The chain employs TRBV9 and TRBJ2-2; 9 nucleotides agree with TRBD1. The CDR3 sequence is 18 residues long. The germline V gene encodes CDR1 SGDLS and CDR2 YYNGEE. Trimming at V came to 4 bases and at J to 1 base, leaving 11 bases not matched to a gene. CDR3 protein: CASSPRRNRGLNTGELFF. CDR3 sequence (DNA): TGTGCCAGCAGCCCACGGAGGAACAGGGGGCTGAACACCGGGGAGCTGTTTTTT.

The table lists this clonotype with many counts. The chain carries TRBV3-1 and TRBJ1-1; the match to TRBD1 covers 8 bases. Per the germline V gene, CDR1 is LGHDT and CDR2 is YNNKEL (reference sequence). CDR3 length equals 13 residues. V lost 0 bases, J lost 11 bases, and 5 bases stayed unmatched. The DNA for the CDR3 is TGTGCCAGCAGCCAAGATTGGACAGGGACGGCTTTCTTT. Its protein product is CASSQDWTGTAFF. Looking up the rest from reference TRBV3-1 and TRBJ1-1 gives the full variable domain: DTAVSQTPKYLVTQMGNDKSIKCEQNLGHDTMYWYKQDSKKFLKIMFSYNNKELIINETVPNRFSPKSPDKAHLNLHINSLELGDSAVYFCASSQDWTGTAFFGQGTRLTVV.

This chain connects TRBV11-2 to TRBJ1-2, with 8 bases aligning to TRBD1. V lost 6 bases and J lost 4; bases outside the gene matches: 19. Germline loops: CDR1 SGHAT, CDR2 FQNNGV. The CDR3 length is 18 residues. CDR3 nucleotide sequence: TGTGCCAGCAGACGTAACCCCTCTGGCCGGACAGGGAGCTATGGCTACACCTTC. Translating it yields CASRRNPSGRTGSYGYTF. Full variable domain (rest looked up from reference TRBV11-2 and TRBJ1-2): EAGVAQSPRYKIIEKRQSVAFWCNPISGHATLYWYQQILGQGPKLLIQFQNNGVVDDSQLPKDRFSAERLKGVDSTLKIQPAKLEDSAVYLCASRRNPSGRTGSYGYTFGSGTRLTVV.

This clonotype was seen more than once but under ten times. The V and J genes are TRBV19 and TRBJ1-2; D is unresolved. This CDR3 is built from 15 residues. V was shortened by 6 bases and J by 0 bases, with 14 bases between the two germline ends. Germline loops: CDR1 LNHDA, CDR2 SQIVND (reference sequence). The CDR3 nucleotides read TGTGCCAGTAGCTACCCGTCTATCGCTAACTATGGCTACACCTTC. This encodes CASSYPSIANYGYTF.

This clonotype was observed many times. This chain joins TRBV21-1 and TRBJ1-5. TRBV21-1 is designated a pseudogene. The CDR3 runs to 16 residues. In DNA, the CDR3 is TGTGCCAGCAGCAAAGGCGCAGGAGGGTGCAATCAGCCCCAGCATTTT. Translation gives CASSKGAGGCNQPQHF.

This clonotype was seen ten or more times. The chain links TRBV20-1 to TRBJ2-1; D not certain. The ends were cut back, 8 bases at V and 6 bases at J, with 11 bases in the middle. There are 11 residues in the CDR3. Per germline, CDR1 DFQATT and CDR2 SNEGSKA (reference sequence). The CDR3 DNA reads TGCAGTCCCTCCGAGGTCAATGAGCAGTTCTTC. Amino acids: CSPSEVNEQFF.

This clonotype was counted between two and nine times. Here the CDR3 DNA reads TGTGCCAGCAGTGACGCAGCCGGGACACGGAGGGGTGGCTACACCTTC. Translating it yields CASSDAAGTRRGGYTF. V usage is TRBV6-1 and J usage is TRBJ1-2; possibly TRBD1 for D (6 bases). The germline V and J ends were trimmed by 3 bases and 7 bases, with 21 bases remaining between them. CDR3 size: 16 residues. Germline lookup yields CDR1 MNHNS and CDR2 SASEGT.

As regards this clonotype: A much larger clone sits a single nucleotide away, making a read error possible. This chain uses TRBV11-1 with TRBJ2-5, with D perhaps TRBD1 (5 bases). The CDR3 contains 13 residues. The V gene's germline CDR1 is SGHAT and CDR2 FQDESV (reference sequence). This CDR3 is CACSLQVQETQYF. DNA of the CDR3: TGTGCCTGCAGCTTACAGGTCCAAGAGACCCAGTACTTC.

This clonotype was observed at least ten times. This chain connects TRBV28 to TRBJ2-7; 13 bases match TRBD2. The CDR3 loop spans 15 amino acids. From germline, CDR1 is MDHEN and CDR2 SYDVKM. With V trimmed by 3 bases and J by 7 bases, 6 bases remained unmatched. The CDR3 loop reads CASSFYRTSGSEQYF. Written as DNA, the CDR3 is TGTGCCAGCAGTTTCTACAGGACTAGCGGGAGTGAGCAGTACTTC.

The V gene is TRBV28, the J gene TRBJ2-3; 13 bases are a match to TRBD2. CDR3 length: 17 amino acids. Germline CDR1 is MDHEN and CDR2 is SYDVKM. With V trimmed by 3 bases and J by 1 base, 4 bases remained unmatched. The CDR3 DNA reads TGTGCCAGCAGTTTCTCCGGACTAGCGGGGGGCACAGATACGCAGTATTTT. It yields the protein CASSFSGLAGGTDTQYF.

This clonotype showed up many times. The chain links TRBV5-1 to TRBJ2-1; D possibly uses TRBD1 or TRBD2 (5 bases each). The CDR3 contains 14 residues. Trimming removed 5 bases from V and 2 bases from J, with 11 bases in between. Germline values: CDR1 SGHRS, CDR2 YFSETQ. Here the CDR3 DNA reads TGCGCCAGCAGTTTTCTGGGGGCCTACAATGAGCAGTTCTTC. It specifies CASSFLGAYNEQFF.

This clonotype has at least ten counts. CDR3 loop: CASSRSQGAMNTGELFF. In nucleotides, the CDR3 is TGCGCCAGCAGCCGATCACAGGGGGCCATGAACACCGGGGAGCTGTTTTTT. V is TRBV5-1 and J is TRBJ2-2; the match to TRBD1 covers 9 bases. The length of the CDR3 is 17 residues. Germline CDR1 and CDR2: SGHRS and YFSETQ. V lost 4 bases to trimming and J lost 1 base; unmatched junction nucleotides: 8.

Concerning this clonotype itself: This could be a read error, since a much larger clone is one nucleotide away. This rearrangement joins TRBV20-1 to TRBJ1-2, with D unresolved. This CDR3 spans 13 amino acids. The germline gives CDR1 DFQATT, CDR2 SNEGSKA (reference sequence). V was clipped by 0 bases and J by 12 bases, with 17 bases between them. The CDR3 region has the DNA TGCAGTGCTAGAGAGCCCCAGGAAAGAGGCGACACCTTC. It is translated as CSAREPQERGDTF.

In its sample, this clonotype was seen many times. This chain uses TRBV20-1 with TRBJ2-7, with D possibly being TRBD2 (6 bases). The germline V gene has CDR1 DFQATT and CDR2 SNEGSKA (reference sequence). Trimming took 7 bases from V and 2 from J, leaving 15 bases between them. This CDR3 region has 13 residues. The CDR3 sequence is CSVLGGRPYEQYF. The CDR3 DNA sequence: TGCAGTGTTTTGGGAGGCAGACCCTACGAGCAGTACTTC.

The sample holds many counts of this clonotype. The rearrangement links TRBV30 to TRBJ2-7; tentative D call: TRBD2 (5 bases). Germline values: CDR1 GTSNPN, CDR2 SVGIG (reference sequence). The V and J ends lost 8 bases and 2 bases respectively, with 19 bases between them. The length of the CDR3 is 14 residues. DNA of the CDR3: TGTGCCGGCCTAGAGCGGTCCAGGACCTACGAGCAGTACTTC. Its protein is CAGLERSRTYEQYF.

This clonotype has ten or more counts. The chain recombines TRBV12-3 or TRBV12-4 with TRBJ2-1; 11 bases map to TRBD2. The J segment lost 9 bases and the V segment lost 2 bases, leaving 12 bases of the junction unmatched. The CDR3 contains 17 residues. The CDR3 loop reads CASSLRPTSGKVGEQFF. CDR3 in DNA: TGTGCCAGCAGTTTAAGGCCGACTAGCGGGAAAGTCGGTGAGCAGTTCTTC.

J is TRBJ1-4 and V is TRBV12-3 or TRBV12-4; TRBD1 agrees at 10 bases. With V trimmed by 5 bases and J by 8 bases, 8 bases remained unmatched. The CDR3 loop spans 15 amino acids. CDR3 protein: CASSPGTGAGEKLFF. CDR3 DNA: TGTGCCAGCAGTCCGGGGACAGGGGCGGGGGAAAAACTGTTTTTT.

This clonotype was counted at least ten times. The J gene is TRBJ1-1, the V gene TRBV28; D is perhaps TRBD1 (5 bases). The CDR3 covers 18 residues. Germline CDR1 reads MDHEN; CDR2 reads SYDVKM. Between the trimmed V and J ends, which lost 1 base and 0 bases, there was a span of 18 bases. The CDR3 region is CASSLSRVRVVMNTEAFF. The CDR3 coding sequence is TGTGCCAGCAGTTTATCCAGGGTGAGGGTAGTCATGAACACTGAAGCTTTCTTT.

This clonotype came up many times. The J gene is TRBJ2-1, the V gene TRBV20-1; either TRBD1 or TRBD2 may fit D (5 bases each). There are 14 residues in the CDR3. The germline V and J ends were trimmed by 6 bases and 12 bases, with 24 bases remaining between them. Germline-derived CDR1 and CDR2 are DFQATT and SNEGSKA (reference sequence). CDR3 sequence (DNA): TGCAGTGCCCCGGGACCCACCTACAATGAGCGGCAGTTCTTC. Translating gives CSAPGPTYNERQFF.

This clonotype was observed at least ten times. The CDR3 spells CSARSETWQFF. For the CDR3, the DNA is TGCAGTGCTAGATCGGAGACGTGGCAGTTCTTC. J is TRBJ2-1 and V is TRBV20-1; D unclear. This CDR3 has 11 amino acids. Trimming stripped 2 bases from V and 12 bases from J, with 11 bases between. CDR1 DFQATT and CDR2 SNEGSKA come from the germline V gene (reference sequence).

In its sample, this clonotype was seen many times. The gene calls are TRBV7-9 and TRBJ1-5; 8 bases are shared with TRBD1. V lost 4 bases to trimming and J lost 6 bases; unmatched junction nucleotides: 8. The CDR3 sequence is 15 residues long. The germline V gene has CDR1 SEHNR and CDR2 FQNEAQ (reference sequence). The CDR3 nucleotides are TGTGCCAGCAGCTCAGGGACAGGTAAAGTTCAGCCCCAGCATTTT. It specifies CASSSGTGKVQPQHF.

There are many counts of this clonotype. The V call is TRBV9, the J call TRBJ2-7; D unclear. Germline CDR1 reads SGDLS; CDR2 reads YYNGEE. This CDR3 comprises 13 residues. Between the trimmed V and J ends, which lost 4 bases and 4 bases, there was a span of 12 bases. In nucleotides, the CDR3 is TGTGCCAGCAGCCCCCCCGACTCATACGAGCAGTACTTC. It yields the protein CASSPPDSYEQYF.

In its sample, this clonotype was seen many times. The chain combines TRBV4-1 with TRBJ1-1, with 7 positions matching TRBD1. Germline CDR1 reads MGHRA; CDR2 reads YSYEKL. Unmatched junction bases numbered 9, after V lost 1 base and J lost 10 bases. The CDR3 extends over 14 amino acids. The CDR3 loop is CASSQVRGSARAFF. The CDR3 DNA reads as TGCGCCAGCAGCCAAGTCAGGGGGTCGGCACGAGCTTTCTTT.

This clonotype showed up many times. The V call is TRBV11-2, the J call TRBJ2-3; unclear D gene. This CDR3 region has 16 residues. Trimming left V 5 bases short and J 1 base short, with 16 bases between. CDR1 and CDR2 from the germline V gene are SGHAT and FQNNGV. The CDR3: CASSPGPGSRTDTQYF. The DNA of the CDR3 is TGTGCCAGCAGCCCCGGCCCCGGCTCCCGCACAGATACGCAGTATTTT.

This clonotype was detected ten times or more. The chain employs TRBV7-2 and TRBJ2-7; possibly TRBD2 for D (6 bases). V shed 1 base and J shed 0 bases, with 10 bases lying between them. From germline, CDR1 is SGHTA and CDR2 FQGNSA. The CDR3 consists of 15 residues. CDR3 sequence (DNA): TGTGCCAGCAGCTTAGGAGTAGCGGCCTCCTACGAGCAGTACTTC. Protein: CASSLGVAASYEQYF.

There are a few counts of this clonotype. V is TRBV6-2 or TRBV6-3 and J is TRBJ2-5, with TRBD2 as a possible D gene (6 bases). CDR3 length: 14 amino acids. Trimming took 0 bases from V and 2 from J, leaving 7 bases between them. CDR1 is MNHEY, CDR2 SVGEGT, per germline. CDR3 sequence reads: CASSYSGGQETQYF. The CDR3 DNA reads as TGTGCCAGCAGTTACTCGGGAGGTCAAGAGACCCAGTACTTC.

This clonotype was seen ten or more times. The gene calls are TRBV5-1 and TRBJ2-2; 10 bases line up with TRBD2. CDR1 is SGHRS and CDR2 is YFSETQ in the germline V gene. V shed 3 bases and J 5 bases; nucleotides not matched to a gene: 4. This CDR3 has 15 residues. In DNA, the CDR3 is TGCGCCAGCAGCTCTAGCGGGGGAGTGACCGGGGAGCTGTTTTTT. Translation: CASSSSGGVTGELFF.